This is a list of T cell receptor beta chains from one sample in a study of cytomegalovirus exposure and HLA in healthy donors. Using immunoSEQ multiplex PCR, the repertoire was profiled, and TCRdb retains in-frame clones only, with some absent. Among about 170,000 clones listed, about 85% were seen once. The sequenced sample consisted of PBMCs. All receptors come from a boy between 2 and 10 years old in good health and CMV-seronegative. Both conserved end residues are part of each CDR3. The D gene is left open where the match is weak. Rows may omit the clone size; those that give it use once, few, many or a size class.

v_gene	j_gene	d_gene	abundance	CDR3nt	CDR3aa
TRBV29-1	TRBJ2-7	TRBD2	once	TGCAGCGCCCGGGGGGGGGTCTCCTACGAGCAGTACTTC	CSARGGVSYEQYF
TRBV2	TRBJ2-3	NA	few	TGTGCCAGCACCCGACAGAGAAGCACAGATACGCAGTATTTT	CASTRQRSTDTQYF
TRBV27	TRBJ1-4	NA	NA	TGTGCCAGCAGTTTATCGGTGGGGGAGGGGGAAAAACTGTTTTTT	CASSLSVGEGEKLFF
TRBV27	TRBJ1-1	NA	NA	TGTGCCAGCCACCTGCGGGGAAGAGAAACTGAAGCTTTCTTT	CASHLRGRETEAFF
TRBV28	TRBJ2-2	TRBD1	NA	TGTGCCAGCAGCTTGGGGACAGCGAACACCGGGGAGCTGTTTTTT	CASSLGTANTGELFF
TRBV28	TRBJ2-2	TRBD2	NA	TGTGCCAGCATGAATGGGGGGGTCGGGGAGCTGTTTTTT	CASMNGGVGELFF
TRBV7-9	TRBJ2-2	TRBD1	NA	TGTGCCAGCAGTGTCGGACAGGGGAGCACCGGGGAGCTGTTTTTT	CASSVGQGSTGELFF
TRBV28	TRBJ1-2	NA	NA	TGTGCCAGCAGGAGTACTAACTATGGCTACACCTTC	CASRSTNYGYTF
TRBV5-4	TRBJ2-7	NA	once	TGTGCCAGCAGCTTGTGGACAGTAGGCTACGAGCAGTACTTC	CASSLWTVGYEQYF
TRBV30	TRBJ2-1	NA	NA	TGTGCCTGGAGTGTACTCAGGGCGGTCAATGAGCAGTTCTTC	CAWSVLRAVNEQFF
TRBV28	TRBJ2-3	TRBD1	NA	TGTGCCAGCAGTGTCGGGACAGTTAACACAGATACGCAGTATTTT	CASSVGTVNTDTQYF
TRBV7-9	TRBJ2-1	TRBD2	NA	TGTGCCAGCAGCTTATTAAGCGGGAGGGACCCCCTTGAGCAGTTCTTC	CASSLLSGRDPLEQFF
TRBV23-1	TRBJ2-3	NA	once	TGCGCCAGCAGTCATTTCGGCGGCCGGTATACGCAGTATTTT	CASSHFGGRYTQYF
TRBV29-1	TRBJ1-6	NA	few	TGCAGCGTCAGAGAGGGGGTACATTCACCCCTCCACTTT	CSVREGVHSPLHF